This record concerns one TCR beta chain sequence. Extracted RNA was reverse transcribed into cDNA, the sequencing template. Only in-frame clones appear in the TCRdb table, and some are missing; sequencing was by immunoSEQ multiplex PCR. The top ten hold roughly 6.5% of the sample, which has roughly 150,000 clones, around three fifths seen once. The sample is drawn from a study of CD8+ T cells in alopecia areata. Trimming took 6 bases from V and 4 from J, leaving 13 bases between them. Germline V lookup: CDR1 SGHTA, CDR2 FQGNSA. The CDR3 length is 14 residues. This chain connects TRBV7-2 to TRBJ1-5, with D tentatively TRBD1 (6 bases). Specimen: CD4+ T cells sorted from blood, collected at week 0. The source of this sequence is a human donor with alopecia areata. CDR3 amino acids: CASSLEGGNQPQHF. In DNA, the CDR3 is TGTGCCAGCAGTCTAGAAGGGGGTAATCAGCCCCAGCATTTT. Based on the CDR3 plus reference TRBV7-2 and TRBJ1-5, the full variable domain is GAGVSQSPSNKVTEKGKDVELRCDPISGHTALYWYRQSLGQGLEFLIYFQGNSAPDKSGLPSDRFSAERTGGSVSTLTIQRTQQEDSAVYLCASSLEGGNQPQHFGDGTRLSIL.